A selection of T cell receptor beta chains follows, all from one sample in a study of T cell repertoires in cytomegalovirus infection. TCRdb re-called the reads through MiXCR, storing one row per CDR3 protein. This repertoire shows some 200,000 distinct CDR3 sequences, approximately 40% found once; its top ten account for approximately 60%. Antigens for these TCRs are unknown. The sequenced sample was CD8+ T cells from cultured PBMCs, obtained from culture after CMV antigen stimulation. The receptors shown here come from a human donor in good health (CMV status not recorded). Some clones in this sample may be carry-over from other donors' samples. The CDR3 runs from the conserved cysteine through the conserved F or W.

cdr3_length,v_call,cdr3_aa
16,TRBV28,CASSPSLLDRSNTQYF
16,TRBV7-3,CASSKLRSGSNQPQHF
18,TRBV9,CASSVTGTSGGNQETQYF
16,TRBV4-1,CASSQALSRTGETQYF
15,TRBV19,CATSERIGGIGELFF
12,TRBV27,CASSRTTDTQYF
15,TRBV5-1,CASSEMTGSNEKLFF
18,TRBV11-2,CASSPTPPWAGAYNEQFF
15,TRBV2,CASSGRRDSNQPQHF
14,TRBV12-3/TRBV12-4,CASSLHRNSYEQYF
17,TRBV4-2,CASSFRTGTESYNEQFF
15,TRBV12-3/TRBV12-4,CASSRLVTSGKPQHF
12,TRBV12-3/TRBV12-4,CASSPGAGPQYF
13,TRBV6-6,CATKRIESETQYF
16,TRBV7-9,CASSPLAELNTGELFF
16,TRBV7-9,CASSFSEGHLVGGYTF
13,TRBV7-9,CASRTGTAVRYTF
16,TRBV11-1,CASSLRVGTGANVLTF